The 28 T cell receptor beta chains listed next were all sequenced from one sample in a study of T cell repertoires in cytomegalovirus infection. Antigens for these TCRs are unknown. TCRdb analysed the reads with MiXCR anew, one entry per CDR3 protein. The repertoire holds 680,000 or so distinct CDR3 sequences, with about 30% as singletons. Material: cultured PBMCs, obtained from culture after CMV antigen stimulation. These receptors were obtained from a human donor in good health (CMV status not recorded). Some clones in this sample may be carry-over from other donors' samples.

This clonotype was recorded once. V gene TRBV29-1 combines with J gene TRBJ1-2; D not resolved. Germline CDR1 SQVTM, CDR2 ANQGSEA. V lost 7 bases, J lost 2 bases, and 17 bases lay in between. The CDR3 has 14 residues. CDR3 sequence reads: CSADTGRTNYGYTF. CDR3 DNA sequence: TGCAGCGCCGATACGGGGAGAACAAACTATGGCTACACCTTC.

A note on this clonotype: A read error is possible here, since a much larger clone lies one base away. This sequence joins TRBV7-6 and TRBJ1-6; D gene unclear. The germline gives CDR1 SGHVS, CDR2 FNYEAQ. The CDR3 has 13 amino acids. The CDR3 nucleotides read TGTGCCAGCAGCTTAATGGTATGGTCACACCTCCACTTT. It codes for CASSLMVWSHLHF.

As to this clonotype: At one end the junction does not follow the germline gene, possibly because of a read error. The chain combines TRBV4-1 with TRBJ1-6; unclear D gene. This CDR3 is built from 16 residues. CDR1 is MGHRA and CDR2 is YSYEKL in the germline V gene. CDR3 DNA: TGTGCCAGCAGCCAAGACGCAAGGCCCGAGAGGTCACCCCTCCACTTT. Translation: CASSQDARPERSPLHF.

The chain employs TRBV2 and TRBJ2-3; D call uncertain. The germline gives CDR1 SNHLY, CDR2 FYNNEI. Trimming took off 5 bases at V and 2 bases at J, with 11 bases between the two ends. The CDR3 length is 14 residues. CDR3 coding DNA: TGTGCCAGCAGTTCGTACGGCCACACAGATACGCAGTATTTT. The encoded protein is CASSSYGHTDTQYF.

The chain recombines TRBV20-1 with TRBJ1-1; 7 nucleotides match TRBD1. With 4 bases clipped from V and 2 bases from J, the junction kept 4 bases outside the gene matches. Looked up from germline, CDR1 is DFQATT and CDR2 is SNEGSKA (reference sequence). The CDR3 is 13 amino acids. For the CDR3, the DNA is TGCAGTGCTATTCGGGACAGCAACACTGAAGCTTTCTTT. It specifies CSAIRDSNTEAFF.

This clonotype was observed at least ten times. V gene TRBV7-2 combines with J gene TRBJ2-2, with 10 bases that match TRBD2. This CDR3 is built from 20 residues. The germline CDR1 and CDR2 sequences are SGHTA and FQGNSA. With V trimmed by 4 bases and J by 4 bases, 18 bases remained unmatched. CDR3 nucleotides: TGTGCCAGCAGCTCAACCCAAATAAAGCGGGGGGGCCGGGTCACCGGGGAGCTGTTTTTT. Its translation is CASSSTQIKRGGRVTGELFF.

This clonotype was observed a single time. V and J are TRBV27 and TRBJ2-6, with D hard to call. The CDR3 has 15 residues. Trimming left V 5 bases short and J 1 base short, with 9 bases between. Per germline, CDR1 MNHEY and CDR2 SMNVEV (reference sequence). The CDR3 bases are TGTGCCAGCAGTGTCATTGGTTCTGGGGCCAACGTCCTGACTTTC. Translation: CASSVIGSGANVLTF.

This chain connects TRBV6-2 or TRBV6-3 to TRBJ1-1; tentative D call: TRBD1 (5 bases). The V and J ends lost 6 bases and 0 bases respectively, with 14 bases between them. From germline, CDR1 is MNHEY and CDR2 SVGEGT. The CDR3 runs to 15 residues. Written as DNA, the CDR3 is TGTGCCAGCAGACACCCCGGGGGGATGAACACTGAAGCTTTCTTT. Translating gives CASRHPGGMNTEAFF.

The chain employs TRBV28 and TRBJ2-5, with a weak D call TRBD1 (6 bases). This CDR3 has 11 amino acids. Germline assignment: CDR1 MDHEN and CDR2 SYDVKM. The V end was cut by 6 bases, the J end by 7 bases, with 9 bases between. CDR3 DNA sequence: TGTGCCAGCAGATCAGGGGCGACCCAGTACTTC. It specifies CASRSGATQYF.

The genes are TRBV11-2 and TRBJ2-7, with TRBD2 identical over 9 bases. V lost 0 bases and J lost 3; bases outside the gene matches: 3. Germline V gene lookup returns CDR1 SGHAT and CDR2 FQNNGV. The CDR3 covers 15 residues. In DNA form, the CDR3 reads TGTGCCAGCAGCTTAGAAGGACTAGCGCGCTACGAGCAGTACTTC. Translation: CASSLEGLARYEQYF. The complete variable domain, with remaining parts taken from reference TRBV11-2 and TRBJ2-7, reads EAGVAQSPRYKIIEKRQSVAFWCNPISGHATLYWYQQILGQGPKLLIQFQNNGVVDDSQLPKDRFSAERLKGVDSTLKIQPAKLEDSAVYLCASSLEGLARYEQYFGPGTRLTVT.

This clonotype was observed a handful of times. The chain uses TRBV7-8 and TRBJ2-1; no firm D call. This CDR3 comprises 14 residues. From germline, CDR1 is SGHVS and CDR2 FQNEAQ. The V gene lost 1 base and the J gene lost 6 bases, with 10 bases spanning the gap. This chain's CDR3 is CASSLGSNRNEQFF. For the CDR3, the DNA is TGTGCCAGCAGCTTAGGGTCCAACCGCAATGAGCAGTTCTTC.

This clonotype was counted between two and nine times. This chain links TRBV10-3 with TRBJ1-1, with a tentative D call TRBD1 (5 bases). Per germline, CDR1 ENHRY and CDR2 SYGVKD. V shed 6 bases and J shed 10 bases, with 18 bases lying between them. The CDR3 extends over 13 amino acids. CDR3 in DNA: TGTGCCATCAGCCCCGCGTTGGGGGGAGGAGCTTTCTTT. It yields the protein CAISPALGGGAFF.

This clonotype was detected a few times. The J gene is TRBJ2-7, the V gene TRBV27; possible D gene TRBD1, 5 bases. Germline CDR1 MNHEY, CDR2 SMNVEV (reference sequence). V was shortened by 5 bases and J by 5 bases, with 19 bases between the two germline ends. The CDR3 runs 15 residues. This CDR3 is CASSRVPPGSHEQYF. CDR3 DNA: TGTGCCAGCAGTCGGGTCCCTCCAGGGTCCCACGAGCAGTACTTC.

A few counts support this clonotype. The rearrangement uses TRBV6-1 and TRBJ1-6; D unclear. The CDR3 is 14 amino acids. The V gene lost 6 bases and the J gene lost 5 bases, with 11 bases spanning the gap. CDR1 MNHNS and CDR2 SASEGT come from the germline V gene. CDR3 DNA: TGTGCCAGCAGAGGTCGGGAAAATAATTCACCCCTCCACTTT. Its protein product is CASRGRENNSPLHF.

This clonotype showed up just a few times. This sequence joins TRBV7-6 and TRBJ1-4; D unresolved. V dropped 5 bases and J dropped 5 bases, with 15 bases sitting between them. Germline V gene data show CDR1 as SGHVS and CDR2 as FNYEAQ. This CDR3 contains 15 residues. The CDR3 DNA is TGTGCCAGCAGCCACGGATATGGGCTCAATGAAAAACTGTTTTTT. Translated, it gives CASSHGYGLNEKLFF. Using reference TRBV7-6 and TRBJ1-4 for the parts outside the CDR3, the full variable domain is GAGVSQSPRYKVTKRGQDVALRCDPISGHVSLYWYRQALGQGPEFLTYFNYEAQQDKSGLPNDRFSAERPEGSISTLTIQRTEQRDSAMYRCASSHGYGLNEKLFFGSGTQLSVL.

This clonotype was seen a handful of times. The chain carries TRBV5-5 and TRBJ2-7, with 8 nucleotides matching TRBD2. Looked up from germline, CDR1 is SGHKS and CDR2 is YYEKEE (reference sequence). After removal of 1 base from V and 7 bases from J, the junction contained 4 bases not matched to a gene. The CDR3 contains 13 residues. In DNA, the CDR3 is TGTGCCAGCAGCTTGATTAGCGGGGAAGAGCAGTACTTC. Translation gives CASSLISGEEQYF.

The chain uses TRBV7-6 and TRBJ2-1, with 8 bases that match TRBD2. The V and J ends lost 1 base and 9 bases, in that order; junction bases with no gene match: 5. Germline V gives CDR1 SGHVS, CDR2 FNYEAQ. This CDR3 is built from 14 residues. The CDR3 protein is CASSLGGLAGEQFF. The CDR3, as DNA: TGTGCCAGCAGCTTAGGTGGACTAGCTGGTGAGCAGTTCTTC.

This clonotype was observed a single time. Germline and junction disagree at one end, which may indicate a read error. The chain has TRBV6-2 or TRBV6-3 and TRBJ2-3; no firm D call. Germline loops: CDR1 MNHEY, CDR2 SVGEGT. CDR3 size: 13 residues. The chain's CDR3 is CASGGTRTDTQYF. CDR3 DNA: TGTGCCAGCGGCGGAACCCGCACGGATACGCAGTATTTT.

This rearrangement joins TRBV19 to TRBJ2-1, with 12 bases fitting TRBD2. CDR3 length: 15 amino acids. The germline CDR1 and CDR2 sequences are LNHDA and SQIVND (reference sequence). V was pared by 7 bases and J by 6 bases, with 7 bases of the junction left unmatched. CDR3 loop: CASMGLAGGINEQFF. In DNA form, the CDR3 reads TGTGCCAGTATGGGGCTAGCGGGAGGGATCAATGAGCAGTTCTTC. Together with reference TRBV19 and TRBJ2-1, the CDR3 gives the full variable domain: DGGITQSPKYLFRKEGQNVTLSCEQNLNHDAMYWYRQDPGQGLRLIYYSQIVNDFQKGDIAEGYSVSREKKESFPLTVTSAQKNPTAFYLCASMGLAGGINEQFFGPGTRLTVL.

This clonotype has just a few counts. The chain has TRBV7-2 and TRBJ2-3; D uncertain. Trimming removed 3 bases at V and 1 base at J, with 11 bases between. From germline, CDR1 is SGHTA and CDR2 FQGNSA. The CDR3 has 15 residues. CDR3 protein: CASSLSLAGTDTQYF. As DNA, the CDR3 is TGTGCCAGCAGCTTGTCCTTGGCGGGCACAGATACGCAGTATTTT. The full variable domain, in which reference TRBV7-2 and TRBJ2-3 provide the parts outside the CDR3, is GAGVSQSPSNKVTEKGKDVELRCDPISGHTALYWYRQSLGQGLEFLIYFQGNSAPDKSGLPSDRFSAERTGGSVSTLTIQRTQQEDSAVYLCASSLSLAGTDTQYFGPGTRLTVL.

The rearrangement joins TRBV20-1 to TRBJ2-6; D unclear. The V and J ends lost 3 bases and 0 bases respectively, with 9 bases between them. This CDR3 spans 15 amino acids. Germline CDR1 reads DFQATT; CDR2 reads SNEGSKA (reference sequence). The CDR3 is CSARERDSGANVLTF. In DNA, the CDR3 is TGCAGTGCTAGGGAAAGGGACTCTGGGGCCAACGTCCTGACTTTC.

This clonotype was seen more than once but under ten times. The chain joins TRBV19 to TRBJ2-7, with 7 nucleotides matching TRBD2. The CDR3 has 16 residues. Losses at the gene ends were 0 bases for V and 3 bases for J; bases not matched to a gene: 8. The germline CDR1 and CDR2 sequences are LNHDA and SQIVND (reference sequence). The CDR3 protein is CASSIDQASGLYEQYF. In nucleotides, the CDR3 is TGTGCCAGTAGTATAGATCAGGCTAGCGGACTCTACGAGCAGTACTTC.

This clonotype was counted between two and nine times. The gene calls are TRBV7-2 and TRBJ2-5; 7 positions agree with TRBD2. This CDR3 has 16 amino acids. Germline V CDR1 and CDR2: SGHTA, FQGNSA. Trimming cost V 5 bases and J 5 bases; bases outside gene matches: 14. The CDR3 sequence: CASSKELAEGRETQYF. In nucleotides, the CDR3 is TGTGCCAGCAGCAAGGAGCTAGCGGAGGGGCGGGAGACCCAGTACTTC.

Ten or more counts support this clonotype. V usage is TRBV7-6 and J usage is TRBJ2-2; the D gene is possibly TRBD2 (7 bases). Germline values: CDR1 SGHVS, CDR2 FNYEAQ. There are 17 residues in the CDR3. V lost 2 bases to trimming and J lost 5 bases, with 18 bases between them. The CDR3 region is CASSLKGGILATGELFF. The CDR3 DNA follows: TGTGCCAGCAGCTTAAAAGGGGGGATACTAGCGACCGGGGAGCTGTTTTTT.

This chain links TRBV7-9 with TRBJ2-1; 9 bases map to TRBD1. Germline values: CDR1 SEHNR, CDR2 FQNEAQ (reference sequence). V trimming: 6 bases; J trimming: 4 bases; junction bases outside the gene matches: 13. The CDR3 is 17 residues long. In DNA form, the CDR3 reads TGTGCCAGCAGTCAAAAGGGGGGGACAGGGTTGTACAATGAGCAGTTCTTC. Translated: CASSQKGGTGLYNEQFF.

The chain links TRBV6-8 to TRBJ2-1; D gene ambiguous. The CDR3 has 12 amino acids. Trimming took off 3 bases at V and 8 bases at J, with 8 bases between the two ends. From germline, CDR1 is MNHGY and CDR2 SAAAGT. The CDR3 sequence: CASSYPGDEQFF. The CDR3, as DNA: TGTGCCAGCAGTTATCCTGGGGATGAGCAGTTCTTC.

In its sample, this clonotype was seen a few times. This chain connects TRBV6-6 to TRBJ2-7; 7 bases agree with TRBD1. V lost 7 bases and J lost 2; bases outside the gene matches: 5. Germline V gives CDR1 MNHNY, CDR2 SVGAGI (reference sequence). The CDR3 is made up of 13 amino acids. CDR3 sequence: CASNLGQTYEQYF. In DNA form, the CDR3 reads TGTGCCAGCAACCTGGGACAGACCTACGAGCAGTACTTC.

This clonotype came up many times. V usage is TRBV7-2 and J usage is TRBJ2-1; D is perhaps TRBD1 (5 bases). This CDR3 has 14 residues. Germline V gives CDR1 SGHTA, CDR2 FQGNSA. V was trimmed by 6 bases and J by 9 bases, leaving 18 bases between them. CDR3 coding DNA: TGTGCCAGCAGTTTGGCCACAGGTTCCGGTGAGCAGTTCTTC. Its protein product is CASSLATGSGEQFF.